This passage covers 21 T cell receptor beta chains from one sample sequenced in a study of blood T cell repertoires in COVID-19. Sequencing was performed with immunoSEQ multiplex PCR; in TCRdb, only in-frame clones are kept and a portion is missing. This table holds about 250,000 clones, about 80% found once. The sample consisted of peripheral blood. The receptors shown here come from a man aged 45-65 years with active or convalescent COVID-19.

This clone was recorded once. The chain couples TRBV28 to TRBJ1-4, with D maybe TRBD1 (5 bases). CDR1 and CDR2 (germline): MDHEN, SYDVKM. The germline V and J ends were trimmed by 11 bases and 0 bases, with 7 bases remaining between them. This CDR3 region has 12 residues. The CDR3 sequence is CAWGATNEKLFF. In DNA form, the CDR3 reads TGTGCCTGGGGCGCAACTAATGAAAAACTGTTTTTT. Based on the CDR3 plus reference TRBV28 and TRBJ1-4, the full variable domain is DVKVTQSSRYLVKRTGEKVFLECVQDMDHENMFWYRQDPGLGLRLIYFSYDVKMKEKGDIPEGYSVSREKKERFSLILESASTNQTSMYLCAWGATNEKLFFGSGTQLSVL.

V usage is TRBV30 and J usage is TRBJ1-1, with a weak D call TRBD1 (5 bases). This CDR3 has 12 amino acids. The germline CDR1 and CDR2 sequences are GTSNPN and SVGIG (reference sequence). The V end lost 2 bases, the J end lost 6 bases, and 10 bases lay between the germline ends. The CDR3 sequence: CAWSFSGSEAFF. The DNA for the CDR3 is TGTGCCTGGAGTTTTTCAGGGTCTGAAGCTTTCTTT.

J is TRBJ1-2 and V is TRBV25-1, with D tentatively TRBD1 (6 bases). Germline CDR1 MGHDK, CDR2 SYGVNS. The length of the CDR3 is 13 residues. V was cut by 8 bases and J by 5 bases, with 15 bases left in between. Here the CDR3 DNA reads TGTGCCAGCCCAGGGACAAGGATATATGGCTACACCTTC. This sequence encodes CASPGTRIYGYTF.

V gene TRBV29-1 combines with J gene TRBJ1-2; D may be TRBD1 (5 bases). The V gene's germline CDR1 is SQVTM and CDR2 ANQGSEA. V was shortened by 5 bases and J by 7 bases, with 11 bases between the two germline ends. This CDR3 comprises 11 residues. In DNA form, the CDR3 reads TGCAGCGTTACCCAGGGTAGTGGCTACACCTTC. As protein: CSVTQGSGYTF.

The chain is built from TRBV7-8 and TRBJ1-6; D might be TRBD1 (5 bases). The CDR3 length is 15 residues. Germline assignment: CDR1 SGHVS and CDR2 FQNEAQ. Trimming left V 1 base short and J 7 bases short, with 11 bases between. The CDR3 DNA sequence: TGTGCCAGCAGCTTAGAGGGGACTCCAAATTCACCCCTCCACTTT. Protein sequence: CASSLEGTPNSPLHF.

The chain joins TRBV5-1 to TRBJ1-2, with a weak D call TRBD1 (6 bases). CDR1 is SGHRS and CDR2 is YFSETQ in the germline V gene. CDR3 length: 15 amino acids. V was pared by 6 bases and J by 2 bases, with 17 bases between. CDR3 nucleotide sequence: TGCGCCAGCAAACCGCGGGCGGGGGCCAACTATGGCTACACCTTC. Protein: CASKPRAGANYGYTF.

This chain uses TRBV5-5 with TRBJ2-2; D is unclear. CDR1 and CDR2 (germline): SGHKS, YYEKEE (reference sequence). V dropped 3 bases and J dropped 5 bases, with 8 bases sitting between them. This CDR3 region has 13 residues. The CDR3 sequence: CASSSQTTGELFF. The CDR3, as DNA: TGTGCCAGCAGCTCCCAGACTACCGGGGAGCTGTTTTTT. Combining the CDR3 with reference TRBV5-5 and TRBJ2-2 gives the whole variable domain DAGVTQSPTHLIKTRGQQVTLRCSPISGHKSVSWYQQVLGQGPQFIFQYYEKEERGRGNFPDRFSARQFPNYSSELNVNALLLGDSALYLCASSSQTTGELFFGEGSRLTVL.

The genes are TRBV6-1 and TRBJ2-1; possibly TRBD1 for D (6 bases). This CDR3 contains 13 residues. Germline V CDR1 and CDR2: MNHNS, SASEGT. V was cut by 0 bases and J by 9 bases, with 9 bases left in between. CDR3 region: CASSEARRGEQFF. The CDR3 DNA is TGTGCCAGCAGTGAAGCGCGCAGGGGTGAGCAGTTCTTC.

CDR3 in amino acids: CASSQRDRDTEAFF. The CDR3 DNA reads as TGTGCCAGCAGCCAACGGGACAGGGACACTGAAGCTTTCTTT. The chain carries TRBV4-2 and TRBJ1-1; 9 nucleotides match TRBD1. In germline, CDR1 is LGHNA, CDR2 YNFKEQ. The CDR3 is 14 residues long. Trimming at V came to 2 bases and at J to 3 bases, leaving 1 base not matched to a gene.

This chain uses TRBV6-6 with TRBJ2-3, with 8 nucleotides matching TRBD2. Germline CDR1 is MNHNY and CDR2 is SVGAGI (reference sequence). The CDR3 runs to 14 residues. J was trimmed by 3 bases and V by 10 bases; bases with no gene match: 9. The CDR3, as DNA: TGTGCCATCGCGGGGGGAAGGGGGACAGATACGCAGTATTTT. Its translation is CAIAGGRGTDTQYF.

This clone has more than one count but fewer than ten. V gene TRBV5-6 combines with J gene TRBJ1-1; D not resolved. Germline values: CDR1 SGHDT, CDR2 YYEEEE. Trimming removed 0 bases from V and 4 bases from J, with 4 bases in between. This CDR3 has 12 amino acids. CDR3 DNA: TGTGCCAGCAGCTTGGACGGCACTGAAGCTTTCTTT. This translates into CASSLDGTEAFF.

The chain joins TRBV7-8 to TRBJ1-5; TRBD1 matches at 8 bases. There are 15 residues in the CDR3. Trimming cost V 6 bases and J 2 bases; bases outside gene matches: 6. The germline CDR1 and CDR2 sequences are SGHVS and FQNEAQ. CDR3 sequence (DNA): TGTGCCAGCAGTGACCAGGGGGCAGGCAATCAGCCCCAGCATTTT. Translation gives CASSDQGAGNQPQHF. Complete variable domain (other parts from reference TRBV7-8 and TRBJ1-5): GAGVSQSPRYKVAKRGQDVALRCDPISGHVSLFWYQQALGQGPEFLTYFQNEAQLDKSGLPSDRFFAERPEGSVSTLKIQRTQQEDSAVYLCASSDQGAGNQPQHFGDGTRLSIL.

This chain connects TRBV6-5 to TRBJ1-1, with D maybe TRBD1 (5 bases). Germline CDR1 reads MNHEY; CDR2 reads SVGAGI. The CDR3 runs 13 residues. V lost 5 bases and J 5 bases, leaving 12 bases between the germline ends. This CDR3 is CASSPRVLTEAFF. The CDR3 nucleotides are TGTGCCAGCAGTCCCAGGGTTCTGACTGAAGCTTTCTTT.

The chain carries TRBV3-1 (or the pseudogene TRBV3-2) and TRBJ2-7, with D possibly being TRBD2 (5 bases). The CDR3 is 13 amino acids. V lost 1 base and J 2 bases, leaving 6 bases between the germline ends. Germline loops: CDR1 LGHDT, CDR2 YNNKEL (reference sequence). DNA of the CDR3: TGTGCCAGCAGCCAAGGAGGGACCTACGAGCAGTACTTC. Translating it yields CASSQGGTYEQYF.

This clone was counted only a few times. The rearrangement links TRBV6-1 to TRBJ1-6; weak D call: TRBD1 (5 bases). This CDR3 is 14 amino acids long. The germline V gene has CDR1 MNHNS and CDR2 SASEGT. V lost 3 bases to trimming and J lost 13 bases, with 16 bases between them. CDR3 loop: CASSEGRFSGPLHF. CDR3 bases: TGTGCCAGCAGTGAGGGGCGGTTTTCAGGTCCCCTCCACTTT.

The chain is built from TRBV20-1 and TRBJ2-3; the D is unclear. The CDR3 is made up of 11 amino acids. CDR1 and CDR2 from the germline V gene are DFQATT and SNEGSKA (reference sequence). In DNA, the CDR3 is TGCGGGCCAAGAACGACAGATACGCAGTATTTT. This sequence encodes CGPRTTDTQYF.

This clone was observed a few times. The chain joins TRBV30 to TRBJ1-6; 7 bases are shared with TRBD1. V was clipped by 1 base and J by 8 bases; unmatched bases: 5. The CDR3 spans 14 residues. The V gene's germline CDR1 is GTSNPN and CDR2 SVGIG (reference sequence). CDR3 amino acids: CAWSDPGTDSPLHF. For the CDR3, the DNA is TGTGCCTGGAGTGATCCCGGGACAGATTCACCCCTCCACTTT.

J is TRBJ1-1 and V is TRBV5-1; 8 nucleotides line up with TRBD1. J lost 5 bases, V lost 4 bases, and 7 bases had no gene match. In germline, CDR1 is SGHRS, CDR2 YFSETQ. The CDR3 is 14 residues long. The CDR3 region is CASSPQGAETEAFF. Here the CDR3 DNA reads TGCGCCAGCAGCCCCCAGGGGGCGGAAACTGAAGCTTTCTTT. Drawing the rest from reference TRBV5-1 and TRBJ1-1, the complete variable domain is KAGVTQTPRYLIKTRGQQVTLSCSPISGHRSVSWYQQTPGQGLQFLFEYFSETQRNKGNFPGRFSGRQFSNSRSEMNVSTLELGDSALYLCASSPQGAETEAFFGQGTRLTVV.

This rearrangement joins TRBV24-1 to TRBJ2-3, with D uncertain. The V gene's germline CDR1 is KGHDR and CDR2 SFDVKD. This CDR3 region has 14 residues. V was trimmed by 2 bases and J by 0 bases, leaving 5 bases between them. The CDR3 sequence: CATSDWASTDTQYF. DNA for the CDR3: TGTGCCACCAGTGATTGGGCGAGCACAGATACGCAGTATTTT.

The count of this clone is one. The chain combines TRBV5-4 with TRBJ1-4; 8 nucleotides match TRBD1. This CDR3 has 14 residues. The J segment lost 3 bases and the V segment lost 4 bases, leaving 2 bases of the junction unmatched. Germline CDR1 is SGHNT and CDR2 is YYREEE (reference sequence). CDR3 sequence (DNA): TGTGCCAGCAGCCCAGGGGGCTCTAATGAAAAACTGTTTTTT. Protein: CASSPGGSNEKLFF.

The chain is built from TRBV19 and TRBJ2-3; TRBD2 matches at 9 bases. Per the germline V gene, CDR1 is LNHDA and CDR2 is SQIVND (reference sequence). Trimming at V came to 5 bases and at J to 8 bases, leaving 11 bases not matched to a gene. The CDR3 loop spans 15 amino acids. CDR3 nucleotides: TGTGCCAGTAGTCTCCACTTGGCGGGGGGGCTTACGCAGTATTTT. It codes for CASSLHLAGGLTQYF.